This is a list of T cell receptor beta chains from one sample in a study of T cell responses to AZD1222 COVID-19 vaccine. Here immunoSEQ multiplex PCR was the method, and the copy in TCRdb shows in-frame clones only, minus some. Of about 120,000 clones in the sample, around nine tenths were seen once. The sequencing used peripheral blood, collected on day 0 of AZD1222 vaccination. These receptor sequences come from an adult in good health. CDR3s include the opening cysteine and the closing phenylalanine or tryptophan. The D gene is left open where the match is weak. Not all rows give a size; the values are once, few, many and, for expanded clones, a class.

TRBJ2-1	few	.	TRBV14	TGTGCCAGCAGCCAAGCAAGGCTGATCAGGTACAATGAGCAGTTCTTC	CASSQARLIRYNEQFF
TRBJ1-1	.	TRBD1	TRBV6-5	TGTGCCAGCAGCCGACAGGGAAGGAACACTGAAGCTTTCTTT	CASSRQGRNTEAFF
TRBJ2-4	.	.	TRBV5-5	TGTGCCAGCACCTCTGCCAAAAACATTCAGTACTTC	CASTSAKNIQYF
TRBJ2-2	.	.	TRBV30	TGTGCCTGGAGTCAGCGGACAGCGAACACCGGGGAGCTGTTTTTT	CAWSQRTANTGELFF
TRBJ2-5	once	.	TRBV6-2/TRBV6-3	TGTGCCAGCAGTCTTCAGGGGCAAGAGACCCAGTACTTC	CASSLQGQETQYF
TRBJ1-3	.	.	TRBV18	TGTGCCAGCTCACAATTGGCTGGAAACACCATATATTTT	CASSQLAGNTIYF
TRBJ1-1	.	.	TRBV6-5	TGTGCCAGCAGTTACTCCGGCAGGGGCGCTGAAGCTTTCTTT	CASSYSGRGAEAFF
TRBJ1-2	.	.	TRBV9	TGTGCCAGCAGCGTAAGTGGGACAATTAACTATGGCTACACCTTC	CASSVSGTINYGYTF
TRBJ1-6	.	.	TRBV6-5	TGTGCCAGCAGTTCATACTTCCAGGCTGGGGCTCCCCTCCACTTT	CASSSYFQAGAPLHF
TRBJ1-2	.	TRBD1	TRBV29-1	TGCATCGCCCACAGGGGCGACTATGGCTACACCTTC	CIAHRGDYGYTF